This TCR beta chain appears in the sequencing data of a study of regulatory T cells in long-lasting Graves disease. Background on the study: Antithyroid drug use was under 3 months in newly diagnosed Graves' patients. The study's findings and limits: Gene preferences differed: TRBV28, TRBJ1-2, TRBJ2-5 in persistent cases. New patients shared roughly 980 public clonotypes, fewer than the approximately 2,700 shared by persistent patients.

Points on this clonotype: Its matching antigen is unknown.

The V gene end was trimmed by 6 bases and the J gene end by 0 bases; junction bases not matched to a gene: 5. The length of the CDR3 is 16 residues. From germline, CDR1 is SNHLY and CDR2 FYNNEI. HTBI primers from iRepertoire and Arm-PCR of CDR3 regions yielded the TCR beta libraries. TCRdb re-called the multiplex PCR reads with MiXCR, one entry per CDR3 protein. The sample comprises approximately 440,000 distinct CDR3 sequences, 15% to 20% of which are singletons, and 10% to 15% rests with the top ten. Time point here: newly diagnosed GD, antithyroid drugs for less than 3 months. RNA from PBMCs was the source of the TCR library. These data were also reused for a study on T cells in Graves' hyperthyroidism and ophthalmopathy.

The starting material was peripheral blood mononuclear cells (PBMCs), obtained at new diagnosis, from a patient treated with antithyroid drugs. This clonotype was obtained from a man aged 35-49 years with Graves disease. The chain joins TRBV2 to TRBJ2-1, with 10 bases aligning to TRBD2. The CDR3 region is CASRELAGSSYNEQFF. The CDR3 DNA sequence: TGTGCCAGCAGAGAACTAGCGGGAAGCTCCTACAATGAGCAGTTCTTC.